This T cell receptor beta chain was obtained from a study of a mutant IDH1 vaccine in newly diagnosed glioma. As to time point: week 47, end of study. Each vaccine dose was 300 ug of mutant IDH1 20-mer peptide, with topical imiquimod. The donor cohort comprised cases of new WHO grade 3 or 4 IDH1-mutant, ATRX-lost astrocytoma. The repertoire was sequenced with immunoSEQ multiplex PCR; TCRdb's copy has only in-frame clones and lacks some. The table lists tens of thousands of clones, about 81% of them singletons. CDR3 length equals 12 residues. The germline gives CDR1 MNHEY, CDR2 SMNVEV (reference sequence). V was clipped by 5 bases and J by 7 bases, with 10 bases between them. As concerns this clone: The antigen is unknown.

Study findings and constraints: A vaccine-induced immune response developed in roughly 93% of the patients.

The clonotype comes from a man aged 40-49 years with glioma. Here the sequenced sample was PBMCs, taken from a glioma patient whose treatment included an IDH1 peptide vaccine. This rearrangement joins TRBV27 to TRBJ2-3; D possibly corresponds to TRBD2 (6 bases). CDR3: CASSPREHTQYF. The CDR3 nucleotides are TGTGCCAGCAGTCCCCGGGAGCATACGCAGTATTTT.